These 6 T cell receptor beta chains originate from one sample sequenced in a study of regulatory T cells in long-lasting Graves disease. Combining iRepertoire HTBI primers with Arm-PCR of CDR3 regions, the authors built TCR beta libraries. TCRdb independently ran MiXCR on the multiplex PCR reads; one entry per CDR3 protein. The sample records 400,000 or so distinct CDR3 sequences, roughly a quarter being singletons. The time point here: persistent/refractory GD, antithyroid drugs over 5 years with positive TRAb. TCR sequences were obtained from RNA taken from PBMCs. The input for sequencing was peripheral blood mononuclear cells (PBMCs), taken when the disease was refractory, from a patient treated with antithyroid drugs. Receptor source: a female donor with Graves disease.

Concerning this clonotype itself: With a much larger clone just one base away, this may be a read error. V and J are TRBV2 and TRBJ2-5; 12 nucleotides align to TRBD1. Per the germline V gene, CDR1 is SNHLY and CDR2 is FYNNEI. V shed 1 base, J shed 0 bases, and the junction held 9 bases outside the gene matches. The CDR3 contains 19 residues. The CDR3 DNA sequence: TGTGCCAGCAGTGAAGGGAGGGGACAGGGGGCGCCTAACCAAGAGACCCAGTACTTC. It is translated as CASSEGRGQGAPNQETQYF.

Remarks on this clonotype: The junction departs from the called germline gene at one end, perhaps through a read error. The V call is TRBV7-7, the J call TRBJ2-5, with 10 nucleotides matching TRBD2. The length of the CDR3 is 17 residues. The germline V gene has CDR1 SSHAT and CDR2 FNYEAQ (reference sequence). CDR3 amino acids: CASSLGLAGGLQETQYF. CDR3 nucleotides: TGTGCTAGCAGCTTAGGATTAGCGGGAGGTCTCCAAGAGACCCAGTACTTC.

This clonotype has more than one count but fewer than ten. The chain employs TRBV20-1 and TRBJ2-7; TRBD2 agrees at 8 bases. Germline trimming cut 6 bases from V and 2 bases from J; bases unmatched to any gene: 15. The germline V gene has CDR1 DFQATT and CDR2 SNEGSKA (reference sequence). CDR3 length: 16 amino acids. The CDR3 sequence: CSAEDLAGKRTYEQYF. In DNA form, the CDR3 reads TGCAGTGCCGAGGACCTAGCGGGCAAACGAACCTACGAGCAGTACTTC.

This chain joins TRBV6-4 and TRBJ1-5, with TRBD1 matching over 9 bases. This CDR3 is 13 amino acids long. Germline V gene sequence: CDR1 MRHNA, CDR2 SNTAGT. J was trimmed by 5 bases and V by 9 bases; bases with no gene match: 5. The CDR3 DNA sequence: TGTGCCAGGAGGGACAGGGAGGATCAGCCCCAGCATTTT. Amino acids: CARRDREDQPQHF.

The chain has TRBV18 and TRBJ2-1; 14 positions match TRBD2. The trim removed 5 bases at V and 9 bases at J, leaving 6 bases unmatched. This CDR3 is 15 amino acids long. The germline gives CDR1 KGHSH, CDR2 LQKENI. As DNA, the CDR3 is TGTGCCAGCTCAACGACTAGCGGGAGGGCTTTTGAGCAGTTCTTC. This encodes CASSTTSGRAFEQFF.

The chain carries TRBV7-2 and TRBJ2-1; 16 nucleotides align to TRBD2. The germline gives CDR1 SGHTA, CDR2 FQGNSA. V dropped 8 bases and J dropped 2; count of bases not matched to a gene: 6. CDR3 length: 17 residues. The DNA for the CDR3 is TGTGCCAGCCGGGGACTAGCGGGAGGGAGCCCCTACAATGAGCAGTTCTTC. Its translation: CASRGLAGGSPYNEQFF.